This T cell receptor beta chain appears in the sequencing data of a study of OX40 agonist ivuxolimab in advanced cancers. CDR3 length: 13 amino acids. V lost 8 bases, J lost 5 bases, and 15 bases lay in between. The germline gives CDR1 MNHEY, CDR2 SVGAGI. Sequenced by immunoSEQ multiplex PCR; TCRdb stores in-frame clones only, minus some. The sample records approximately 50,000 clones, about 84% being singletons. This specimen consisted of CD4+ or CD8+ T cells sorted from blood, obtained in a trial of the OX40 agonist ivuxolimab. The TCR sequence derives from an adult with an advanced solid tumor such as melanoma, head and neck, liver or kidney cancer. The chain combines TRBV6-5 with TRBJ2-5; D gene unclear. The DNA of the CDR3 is TGTGCCAGCTCAGTCGGGTGGAAGGAGACCCAGTACTTC. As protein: CASSVGWKETQYF.